A selection of T cell receptor beta chains follows, all from one sample in a study of blood T cell repertoires in COVID-19. The data were produced by immunoSEQ multiplex PCR, yet TCRdb's version contains in-frame clones alone and is incomplete. The data show 350,000 or so clones, with 88% seen just once and just over 1% held by the top ten. The material sequenced was PBMCs or T cells enriched from blood (not recorded which). All receptors derive from a woman in her thirties who had been exposed to COVID-19. Each CDR3 is given with its conserved first and last residue. The D gene is left open where the match is weak. Clone size, where shown, is once, few, many, or a class for clones that have expanded.

size: NA; D: TRBD1; J: TRBJ2-7; V: TRBV12-5; length: 15; DNA: TGTGCTAGTGGTACAGACAGGGATTACACCTACGAGCAGTACTTC; CDR3: CASGTDRDYTYEQYF
size: NA; D: TRBD2; J: TRBJ2-7; V: TRBV14; length: 17; DNA: TGTGCCAGCAGCCAAGGTAGCGGGACCACGGCTGGCTACGAGCAGTACTTC; CDR3: CASSQGSGTTAGYEQYF
size: NA; D: TRBD1; J: TRBJ2-7; V: TRBV7-8; length: 14; DNA: TGTGCCAGCAGCTTAGAGGCAGGGGGCTACGAGCAGTACTTC; CDR3: CASSLEAGGYEQYF
size: NA; D: NA; J: TRBJ2-1; V: TRBV21-1; length: 14; DNA: TGTGCCAGCAGCCCAGCGGGAGAGGGCAATGAGCAGTTCTTC; CDR3: CASSPAGEGNEQFF
size: NA; D: TRBD1; J: TRBJ1-4; V: TRBV28; length: 17; DNA: TGTGCCAGCACCTTAGCCGGGACAGCTGTAGGGGGTGAAAAACTGTTTTTT; CDR3: CASTLAGTAVGGEKLFF
size: NA; D: NA; J: TRBJ1-5; V: TRBV18; length: 14; DNA: TGTGCCAGCTCACCAACTAGGCTAGGCCAGCCCCAGCATTTT; CDR3: CASSPTRLGQPQHF
size: NA; D: NA; J: TRBJ2-7; V: TRBV7-6; length: 15; DNA: NA; CDR3: CASSLTAVGFGSPSF
size: NA; D: NA; J: TRBJ2-7; V: TRBV19; length: 14; DNA: TGTGCCAGTAGTGGGACACTCAACTCCTACGAGCAGTACTTC; CDR3: CASSGTLNSYEQYF
size: NA; D: NA; J: TRBJ1-2; V: TRBV28; length: 12; DNA: TGTGCCAGCAGAAACGCGGGCTATGGCTACACCTTC; CDR3: CASRNAGYGYTF
size: NA; D: TRBD2; J: TRBJ2-5; V: TRBV5-1; length: 16; DNA: TGCGCCAGCAGCTTGGCCGGCTTAGCGGGATGGGAGACCCAGTACTTC; CDR3: CASSLAGLAGWETQYF
size: NA; D: NA; J: TRBJ1-2; V: TRBV18; length: 18; DNA: TGTGCCAGCTCACCGCTACGGGAGACAAAGGCCACTAACTATGGCTACACCTTC; CDR3: CASSPLRETKATNYGYTF
size: few; D: NA; J: TRBJ1-2; V: TRBV27; length: 16; DNA: TGTGCCAGCAGTTCTATCGGGGGGGCAGGGCTCTATGGCTACACCTTC; CDR3: CASSSIGGAGLYGYTF
size: NA; D: NA; J: TRBJ1-5; V: TRBV3-1/TRBV3-2; length: 17; DNA: TGTGCCAGCAGCCAAGATTTCGGCGGGGAAACGGGACAGCCCCAGCATTTT; CDR3: CASSQDFGGETGQPQHF
size: NA; D: TRBD2; J: TRBJ2-7; V: TRBV18; length: 20; DNA: TGTGCCAGCTCACCACTCAGACTAGCGGGAGGGCCAAGTCTGAACGACGAGCAGTACTTC; CDR3: CASSPLRLAGGPSLNDEQYF
size: NA; D: TRBD2; J: TRBJ2-1; V: TRBV3-1/TRBV3-2; length: 16; DNA: TGTGCCAGCAGCCAAGAATGGGGACTAGGGTCTACTGAGCAGTTCTTC; CDR3: CASSQEWGLGSTEQFF
size: NA; D: TRBD2; J: TRBJ2-1; V: TRBV5-8; length: 16; DNA: TGTGCCAGCAGCTTCAGGGGGACTAGCCCTTACAATGAGCAGTTCTTC; CDR3: CASSFRGTSPYNEQFF
size: NA; D: NA; J: TRBJ2-3; V: TRBV5-1; length: 16; DNA: TGCGCCAGCAGCCCGGTAGGGACATACAGCACAGATACGCAGTATTTT; CDR3: CASSPVGTYSTDTQYF
size: NA; D: TRBD1; J: TRBJ1-1; V: TRBV5-1; length: 14; DNA: TGCGCCAGCAGCCAAACAGGGGGTAACACTGAAGCTTTCTTT; CDR3: CASSQTGGNTEAFF
size: NA; D: NA; J: TRBJ1-5; V: TRBV18; length: 14; DNA: TGTGCCAGCTCACCGGGTAGCGCCGGTCAGCCCCAGCATTTT; CDR3: CASSPGSAGQPQHF